This T cell receptor beta chain was captured by sequencing in a study of PD-L1 blockade in urothelial cancer. Study in general: Dosed intravenously at 1,200 mg every 3 weeks, atezolizumab was initiated by patients in the mid-2010s.

The time point: pretreatment peripheral blood. The table came from immunoSEQ multiplex PCR; TCRdb's copy has only in-frame clones and leaves some out. Of under 95,000 clones detected, roughly 84% appear once; the ten largest clones hold 8.5% to 10%. The trim removed 2 bases at V and 5 bases at J, leaving 5 bases unmatched. Germline CDR1 reads MNHEY; CDR2 reads SVGAGI. The CDR3 has 15 amino acids. Here the sequenced sample was PBMCs, taken around atezolizumab (anti-PD-L1) treatment. The J gene is TRBJ2-7, the V gene TRBV6-5; 11 positions agree with TRBD2. The receptor comes from a woman aged 70-85 years with urothelial cancer. The CDR3 loop is CASSYRGLAGNEQYF. DNA of the CDR3: TGTGCCAGCAGTTACCGTGGACTAGCGGGCAACGAGCAGTACTTC.